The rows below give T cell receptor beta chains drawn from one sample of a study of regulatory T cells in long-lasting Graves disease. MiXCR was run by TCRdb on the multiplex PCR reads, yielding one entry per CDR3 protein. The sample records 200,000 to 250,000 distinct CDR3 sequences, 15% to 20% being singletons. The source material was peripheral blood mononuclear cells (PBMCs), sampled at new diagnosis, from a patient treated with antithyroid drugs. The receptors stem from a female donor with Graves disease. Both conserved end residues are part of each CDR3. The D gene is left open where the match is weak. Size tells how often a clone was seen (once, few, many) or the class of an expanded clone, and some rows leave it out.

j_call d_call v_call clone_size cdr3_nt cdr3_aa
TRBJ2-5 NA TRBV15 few TGTGCCACCAGCGGCTCCGTCAGGGGCGGGAAAGAGACCCAGTACTTC CATSGSVRGGKETQYF
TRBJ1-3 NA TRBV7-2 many TGTGCCAGCAGCTTACCAGGACTTAACGGAAACACCATATATTTT CASSLPGLNGNTIYF
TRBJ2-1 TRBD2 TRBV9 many TGTGCCAGCAGCGTAGGGACTAGCTACAATGAGCAGTTCTTC CASSVGTSYNEQFF
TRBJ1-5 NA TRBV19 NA TGTGCCAGTAGGAGGGACAAGGGATATAGCAATCAGCCCCAGCATTTT CASRRDKGYSNQPQHF
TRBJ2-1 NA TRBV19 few TGTGCCAGTAGTATTGGGGCGGGAATCTACAATGAGCAGTTCTTC CASSIGAGIYNEQFF
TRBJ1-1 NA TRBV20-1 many TGCAGTGCTAGGAAGGGAGCCATGAACACTGAAGCTTTCTTT CSARKGAMNTEAFF
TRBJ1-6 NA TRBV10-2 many TGCGCCAGCAGCGACAGGTTACGGGATTCACCCCTCCACTTT CASSDRLRDSPLHF
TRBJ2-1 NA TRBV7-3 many TGTGCCAGCAGCTTAACGAGGGGACTCAACTACAATGAGCAGTTCTTC CASSLTRGLNYNEQFF
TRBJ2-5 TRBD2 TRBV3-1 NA TGTGCCAGCAGCCGAGGTAGCGGGAGGGCCTCAGAGACCCAGTACTTC CASSRGSGRASETQYF
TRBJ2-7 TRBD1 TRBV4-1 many TGCGCCAGCAGTCAAGAACGGACAGGAACCTACGAGCAGTACTTC CASSQERTGTYEQYF
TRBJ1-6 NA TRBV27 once TGTGCCAGCAGTTTAGGGACGGTTAATAATTCACCCCTCCACTTT CASSLGTVNNSPLHF
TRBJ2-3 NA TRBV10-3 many TGTGCCATCAGTATTAGGACAGATACGCAGTATTTT CAISIRTDTQYF
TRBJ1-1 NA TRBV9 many TGTGCCAGCAGCGCCGCGGGGGGCATGAACACTGAAGCTTTCTTT CASSAAGGMNTEAFF
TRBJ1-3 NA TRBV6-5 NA TGTGCCAGCAGTTACTTAATCGAAGGAAACACCATATATTTT CASSYLIEGNTIYF
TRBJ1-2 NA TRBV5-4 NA TGTGCCAGCAGCTTGGCAGGGAGTTCGGGGGTCTATGACTACACCTTC CASSLAGSSGVYDYTF
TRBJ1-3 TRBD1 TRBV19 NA TGTGCCAGTAGTGCGTCCGGGACAGGCAGAGGAAACACCATATATTTT CASSASGTGRGNTIYF
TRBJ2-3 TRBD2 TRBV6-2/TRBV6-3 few TGTGCCTCAATCCCCGGGACTAGTTTTGATACGCAGTATTTT CASIPGTSFDTQYF
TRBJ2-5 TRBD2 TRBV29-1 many TGCAGCGTTGAAGATTTTATTGCAACTAGCGGGACTCAAAGGACCCAGTACTTC CSVEDFIATSGTQRTQYF